This is a list of T cell receptor beta chains from one sample in a study of T cell responses to AZD1222 COVID-19 vaccine. Sequencing used immunoSEQ multiplex PCR; TCRdb keeps in-frame clones, though not all of them. The profile shows around 100,000 clones, approximately 83% of them singletons. Specimen: peripheral blood, collected on day 0 of AZD1222 vaccination. The receptor set was obtained from an adult in good health. The CDR3 runs from the conserved cysteine through the conserved F or W. D genes are given only for firm matches. Expanded clones get a size class; other rows say once, few or many, or leave the size out.

d_gene	v_gene	j_gene	abundance	CDR3nt	CDR3aa
TRBD1	TRBV4-3	TRBJ1-1	NA	TGCGCCAGCAGCCAAACCTCGGGACAGTGGAACACTGAAGCTTTCTTT	CASSQTSGQWNTEAFF
TRBD2	TRBV7-6	TRBJ2-2	NA	TGTGCCAGCAGCTTAGCGGTCGCGGGAGCCACCGGGGAGCTGTTTTTT	CASSLAVAGATGELFF
TRBD1	TRBV27	TRBJ2-7	NA	TGTGCCAGCAGTTACAAGACAGGGGGCTCCTACGAGCAGTACTTC	CASSYKTGGSYEQYF
TRBD1	TRBV30	TRBJ1-6	NA	TGTGCCTGGAGAGATACCGGGACAGGAATTTCACCCCTCCACTTT	CAWRDTGTGISPLHF
NA	TRBV5-1	TRBJ1-2	NA	TGCGCCAGCAGCGAGGGGCAGGGCACTGGCTACACCTTC	CASSEGQGTGYTF
NA	TRBV9	TRBJ1-2	NA	TGTGCCAGCAGCGTCAGGACAGATGGTGGCTACACCTTC	CASSVRTDGGYTF
TRBD1	TRBV19	TRBJ1-6	few	TGTGCCAGTAGTCGTAGACAGGGAGACTCACCCCTCCACTTT	CASSRRQGDSPLHF
NA	TRBV18	TRBJ2-7	NA	TGTGCCAGCTCACCAAAGGGGACCTACGAGCAGTACTTC	CASSPKGTYEQYF
NA	TRBV4-1	TRBJ1-6	once	TGCGCCAGCAGCCAAGCTCAGGGTTTTTCACCCCTCCACTTT	CASSQAQGFSPLHF
NA	TRBV5-1	TRBJ1-2	NA	TGCGCCAGCAGCTTGGAGGGGAACTCTTACTATGGCTACACCTTC	CASSLEGNSYYGYTF
NA	TRBV6-1	TRBJ2-7	NA	TGTGCCAGCAGTGAGAACGGGACACCTTCCTACGAGCAGTACTTC	CASSENGTPSYEQYF
NA	TRBV11-3	TRBJ2-6	NA	TGTGCCAGCAGCTTCACAGGGAGTGGGGCCAACGTCCTGACTTTC	CASSFTGSGANVLTF
NA	TRBV10-3	TRBJ2-1	NA	TGTGCCATCAGTGAGTCTCAGGGGGGCTCCTACAATGAGCAGTTCTTC	CAISESQGGSYNEQFF
NA	TRBV2	TRBJ2-3	NA	TGTGCCAGCAGTGAGGGGCCGGCAGATACGCAGTATTTT	CASSEGPADTQYF
TRBD1	TRBV9	TRBJ1-6	few	TGTGCCAGCAGCGTAGAAGGACAGGAGGATTCACCCCTCCACTTT	CASSVEGQEDSPLHF
TRBD1	TRBV7-8	TRBJ1-2	NA	TGTGCCAGCAGCCCACAGGGGGCGCCCTATGGCTACACCTTC	CASSPQGAPYGYTF
TRBD1	TRBV5-4	TRBJ2-5	NA	TGTGCCAGCAGCTTGGACCCAGGGGGCCCAAGGACCCAGTACTTC	CASSLDPGGPRTQYF
TRBD1	TRBV7-2	TRBJ1-2	NA	TGTGCCAGCAGCGCCCGACAGGGGGCAAGTGGTGGCTACACCTTC	CASSARQGASGGYTF
NA	TRBV28	TRBJ1-6	once	TGTGCCAGCAGGGAACGGCTTGGGTCACCCCTCCACTTT	CASRERLGSPLHF
TRBD2	TRBV7-2	TRBJ2-3	NA	TGTGCCAGCAGCCCCCCACTAGCGGGGGACACAGATACGCAGTATTTT	CASSPPLAGDTDTQYF
NA	TRBV7-8	TRBJ1-1	NA	TGTGCCAGTGGGACGGATTTGAACACTGAAGCTTTCTTT	CASGTDLNTEAFF
NA	TRBV10-3	TRBJ1-5	NA	TGTGCCATCAGTGCCTTAAGCAATCAGCCCCAGCATTTT	CAISALSNQPQHF
NA	TRBV5-1	TRBJ1-2	NA	TGCGCCAGCAGCTTGGCAGGTGGCAGCCCTGGCTACACCTTC	CASSLAGGSPGYTF